This is a list of T cell receptor beta chains from one sample in a study of blood T cell repertoires in COVID-19. Repertoires were generated with immunoSEQ multiplex PCR, while TCRdb's copy carries only in-frame clones and drops some. The sample has approximately 190,000 clones; over 75% are singletons. The sample consisted of peripheral blood. These receptors all stem from a man older than 75 with acute or convalescent COVID-19. Each CDR3 is given with its conserved first and last residue. A D gene is named only where the DNA matches it firmly. Clone size, where shown, is once, few, many, or a class for clones that have expanded.

d_call: NA
j_call: TRBJ2-7
clone_size: NA
v_call: TRBV9
cdr3_nt: TGTGCCAGCAGCCGCCTGGGGGGAGGGCAGTACTTC
cdr3_aa: CASSRLGGGQYF

d_call: TRBD2
j_call: TRBJ2-3
clone_size: NA
v_call: TRBV7-2
cdr3_nt: TGTGCCAGCAGCTTCGAACATCCAGGGACTAGCGGTAGCACAGATACGCAGTATTTT
cdr3_aa: CASSFEHPGTSGSTDTQYF

d_call: TRBD1
j_call: TRBJ1-5
clone_size: NA
v_call: TRBV29-1
cdr3_nt: TGCAGCGTGGGACAGGGAAGCCAGCCCCAGCATTTT
cdr3_aa: CSVGQGSQPQHF

d_call: TRBD2
j_call: TRBJ2-1
clone_size: NA
v_call: TRBV18
cdr3_nt: TGTGCCAGCTCACCACGCCAACCGACTAGCGTCAATGAGCAGTTCTTC
cdr3_aa: CASSPRQPTSVNEQFF

d_call: NA
j_call: TRBJ1-4
clone_size: NA
v_call: TRBV29-1
cdr3_nt: TGCAGCGTTGTGTTGTCAGGAAGGGAAAAACTGTTTTTT
cdr3_aa: CSVVLSGREKLFF

d_call: NA
j_call: TRBJ2-1
clone_size: NA
v_call: TRBV4-1
cdr3_nt: TGCGCCAGCAGCGAAAGCCGGACTCCTTACAATGAGCAGTTCTTC
cdr3_aa: CASSESRTPYNEQFF

d_call: TRBD1
j_call: TRBJ2-7
clone_size: NA
v_call: TRBV6-5
cdr3_nt: TGTGCCAGCAGTTCCCTGACAGGGGGAAGCTACGAGCAGTACTTC
cdr3_aa: CASSSLTGGSYEQYF

d_call: NA
j_call: TRBJ1-3
clone_size: NA
v_call: TRBV7-6
cdr3_nt: TGTGCCAGCAGCTTGAGCAGGGGAAACACCATATATTTT
cdr3_aa: CASSLSRGNTIYF

d_call: NA
j_call: TRBJ2-1
clone_size: NA
v_call: TRBV3-1/TRBV3-2
cdr3_nt: TGTGCCAGCAGCCATCCCGGGACTCCTTACAATGAGCAGTTCTTC
cdr3_aa: CASSHPGTPYNEQFF

d_call: NA
j_call: TRBJ1-3
clone_size: few
v_call: TRBV7-2
cdr3_nt: TGTGCCAGCAGCTTAAATTTCCCGAGACAGTCTGGAAACACCATATATTTT
cdr3_aa: CASSLNFPRQSGNTIYF